What follows are 32 T cell receptor beta chains derived from one specimen sequenced in a study of blood T cell repertoires in COVID-19. Libraries were prepared by immunoSEQ multiplex PCR; TCRdb keeps only in-frame clonotypes and omits some of them. In the table there are 100,000 or so clones, roughly 86% of which are singletons. The sequencing input was peripheral blood. These receptors came from a man between 50 and 59 years old with active or convalescent COVID-19.

This chain uses TRBV18 with TRBJ2-3; D not certain. The CDR3 consists of 14 residues. Germline V CDR1 and CDR2: KGHSH, LQKENI. Between the trimmed V and J ends, which lost 0 bases and 2 bases, there was a span of 6 bases. CDR3 protein: CASSPPGFTDTQYF. The CDR3, as DNA: TGTGCCAGCTCACCACCGGGCTTCACAGATACGCAGTATTTT. The whole variable domain, filled in from reference TRBV18 and TRBJ2-3, reads NAGVMQNPRHLVRRRGQEARLRCSPMKGHSHVYWYRQLPEEGLKFMVYLQKENIIDESGMPKERFSAEFPKEGPSILRIQQVVRGDSAAYFCASSPPGFTDTQYFGPGTRLTVL.

J is TRBJ2-1 and V is TRBV28, with TRBD1 identical over 10 bases. Losses at the gene ends were 6 bases for V and 7 bases for J; bases not matched to a gene: 6. CDR1 and CDR2 (germline): MDHEN, SYDVKM. The CDR3 is 14 residues long. The CDR3 DNA reads TGTGCCAGCAGAGCGGGGACAGGGGAAAATGAGCAGTTCTTC. Protein: CASRAGTGENEQFF.

This sequence joins TRBV10-2 and TRBJ2-2; TRBD2 agrees at 14 bases. Germline CDR1 is WSHSY and CDR2 is SAAADI. CDR3 length: 14 amino acids. Trimming took 6 bases from V and 6 from J; bases not matched to a gene: 0. CDR3 amino acids: CASRTSGGAGELFF. The DNA for the CDR3 is TGCGCCAGCAGGACTAGCGGGGGGGCCGGGGAGCTGTTTTTT.

This clone was counted a single time. The sample carries other DNA sequences with the same CDR3. The V and J genes are TRBV5-4 and TRBJ1-4; D call uncertain. The germline V and J ends were trimmed by 4 bases and 7 bases, with 14 bases remaining between them. The CDR3 runs 14 residues. The germline gives CDR1 SGHNT, CDR2 YYREEE (reference sequence). CDR3 bases: TGTGCCAGCAGCCCGGACCCCGAGGGTGAAAAACTGTTTTTT. Amino acids: CASSPDPEGEKLFF.

This chain joins TRBV5-4 and TRBJ2-5, with a tentative D call TRBD1 (6 bases). Germline V gene sequence: CDR1 SGHNT, CDR2 YYREEE (reference sequence). This CDR3 region has 13 residues. With 4 bases removed from V and 6 bases from J, the gap between germline ends came to 13 bases. CDR3 nucleotide sequence: TGTGCCAGCAGCGGGGCAGGGGTCAAGACCCAGTACTTC. Translation: CASSGAGVKTQYF.

The chain uses TRBV18 and TRBJ2-3; 10 bases agree with TRBD1. The CDR3 spans 15 residues. Trimming took 1 base from V and 6 from J; bases not matched to a gene: 4. CDR1 and CDR2 from the germline V gene are KGHSH and LQKENI. In DNA, the CDR3 is TGTGCCAGCTCACCACAGCGACAGGGGGCGGATACGCAGTATTTT. It is translated as CASSPQRQGADTQYF.

The chain employs TRBV11-2 and TRBJ1-2, with unresolved D. Germline assignment: CDR1 SGHAT and CDR2 FQNNGV. This CDR3 has 14 residues. Deletions cut 0 bases from V and 7 bases from J, with 12 bases between. The CDR3: CASSLDGVGLGYTF. CDR3 DNA: TGTGCCAGCAGCTTAGATGGGGTCGGACTTGGCTACACCTTC.

V and J are TRBV6-2 or TRBV6-3 and TRBJ1-5; a weak D match, TRBD1 (6 bases). Germline-derived CDR1 and CDR2 are MNHEY and SVGEGT. CDR3 length equals 15 residues. V was cut by 4 bases and J by 4 bases, with 14 bases left in between. The CDR3 DNA is TGTGCCAGCAGTTTATTTACAGGGATAAATCAGCCCCAGCATTTT. It translates to CASSLFTGINQPQHF.

The chain recombines TRBV11-2 with TRBJ1-6, with a possible D match to TRBD1 (6 bases). The length of the CDR3 is 15 residues. Trimming took off 1 base at V and 7 bases at J, with 11 bases between the two ends. Germline assignment: CDR1 SGHAT and CDR2 FQNNGV. The chain's CDR3 is CASSLAPGTNSPLHF. The CDR3 nucleotides read TGTGCCAGCAGCTTAGCTCCGGGGACAAATTCACCCCTCCACTTT.

J is TRBJ1-2 and V is TRBV24-1; 10 nucleotides align to TRBD1. The CDR3 has 16 residues. Germline values: CDR1 KGHDR, CDR2 SFDVKD. The V segment lost 3 bases and the J segment 2 bases; nucleotides outside the gene matches: 5. DNA of the CDR3: TGTGCCACCAGTGATGCCTCGGGACAGGGGAACTATGGCTACACCTTC. Translated, it gives CATSDASGQGNYGYTF.

This clone was counted only a few times. The chain couples TRBV5-6 to TRBJ2-7; D remains ambiguous. V shed 0 bases and J shed 2 bases, with 6 bases lying between them. CDR3 length: 13 residues. CDR1 is SGHDT and CDR2 is YYEEEE in the germline V gene. The CDR3 spells CASSLAQAYEQYV. The DNA for the CDR3 is TGTGCCAGCAGCTTGGCCCAGGCCTACGAGCAGTACGTC.

The CDR3 DNA sequence: TGTGCCAGCAGTTTACGCCAGGGGAACAATCAGCCCCAGCATTTT. It specifies CASSLRQGNNQPQHF. The chain couples TRBV28 to TRBJ1-5; weak D call: TRBD1 (6 bases). Germline V lookup: CDR1 MDHEN, CDR2 SYDVKM. The CDR3 sequence is 15 residues long. Deletions cut 2 bases from V and 3 bases from J, with 11 bases between.

The V call is TRBV15, the J call TRBJ1-2, with TRBD1 as a possible D gene (6 bases). The CDR3 covers 15 residues. In germline, CDR1 is LNHNV, CDR2 YYDKDF (reference sequence). With 5 bases removed from V and 4 bases from J, the gap between germline ends came to 17 bases. As DNA, the CDR3 is TGTGCCACCAGCGGACAGAGGCAAAGAAGCTATGGCTACACCTTC. Translated: CATSGQRQRSYGYTF.

This sequence joins TRBV7-9 and TRBJ2-2; 8 bases agree with TRBD1. The CDR3 contains 13 residues. The germline CDR1 and CDR2 sequences are SEHNR and FQNEAQ (reference sequence). J was trimmed by 3 bases and V by 8 bases; bases with no gene match: 2. The CDR3 loop is CASYRGDTGELFF. CDR3 bases: TGTGCCAGCTACAGGGGGGACACCGGGGAGCTGTTTTTT.

The chain has TRBV2 and TRBJ1-4, with D possibly being TRBD1 (5 bases). Germline CDR1 SNHLY, CDR2 FYNNEI. The CDR3 length is 15 residues. V lost 8 bases and J lost 4, with 17 bases in between. Here the CDR3 DNA reads TGTGCCAGCCGTTTTGGGGCAGCGTTTAATGAAAAACTGTTTTTT. Amino acid sequence: CASRFGAAFNEKLFF.

The chain links TRBV19 to TRBJ2-2, with D possibly TRBD1 on 6 matching bases. The CDR3 extends over 17 amino acids. The V and J ends lost 7 bases and 3 bases respectively, with 21 bases between them. Germline CDR1 is LNHDA and CDR2 is SQIVND (reference sequence). The CDR3 nucleotides are TGTGCCAGTAACCCAGGGTCAGGGGCAGGGCACACCGGGGAGCTGTTTTTT. Encoded protein: CASNPGSGAGHTGELFF. Complete variable domain (other parts from reference TRBV19 and TRBJ2-2): DGGITQSPKYLFRKEGQNVTLSCEQNLNHDAMYWYRQDPGQGLRLIYYSQIVNDFQKGDIAEGYSVSREKKESFPLTVTSAQKNPTAFYLCASNPGSGAGHTGELFFGEGSRLTVL.

The chain recombines TRBV20-1 with TRBJ2-2; D ambiguous. The germline gives CDR1 DFQATT, CDR2 SNEGSKA (reference sequence). This CDR3 contains 10 residues. This CDR3 reads CTPYTGELFF. DNA of the CDR3: TGCACTCCCTACACCGGGGAGCTGTTTTTT.

This clone was recorded once. This chain uses TRBV21-1 with TRBJ2-5; the table gives TRBD2 as D, unverified against the DNA. TRBV21-1 is reported as a pseudogene. The CDR3 consists of 11 residues. CDR3 protein: CATYPLETQYF. As DNA, the CDR3 is TGTGCCACCTACCCTCTGGAGACCCAGTACTTC.

V and J are TRBV28 and TRBJ2-7; the match to TRBD1 covers 11 bases. The CDR3 extends over 15 amino acids. Germline V gene sequence: CDR1 MDHEN, CDR2 SYDVKM. J was trimmed by 4 bases and V by 3 bases; bases with no gene match: 5. The chain's CDR3 is CASSLIGTGGYEQYF. In nucleotides, the CDR3 is TGTGCCAGCAGTTTGATCGGGACAGGGGGGTACGAGCAGTACTTC.

This clone was observed once. The chain joins TRBV10-3 to TRBJ2-3; 7 bases line up with TRBD2. The CDR3 totals 14 residues. Germline CDR1 and CDR2: ENHRY and SYGVKD. V lost 3 bases to trimming and J lost 5 bases; unmatched junction nucleotides: 5. The CDR3 bases are TGTGCCATCAGTGAACTAGCGATGGGAGATACGCAGTATTTT. Translated, it gives CAISELAMGDTQYF.

This chain connects TRBV5-1 to TRBJ1-4; 9 nucleotides align to TRBD1. Germline trimming cut 4 bases from V and 6 bases from J; bases unmatched to any gene: 4. Germline V gene lookup returns CDR1 SGHRS and CDR2 YFSETQ. This CDR3 has 14 residues. CDR3 protein: CASSTGTGHEKLFF. The CDR3, as DNA: TGCGCCAGCAGCACGGGGACAGGGCATGAAAAACTGTTTTTT. The entire variable domain, with the rest obtained from reference TRBV5-1 and TRBJ1-4, is as follows: KAGVTQTPRYLIKTRGQQVTLSCSPISGHRSVSWYQQTPGQGLQFLFEYFSETQRNKGNFPGRFSGRQFSNSRSEMNVSTLELGDSALYLCASSTGTGHEKLFFGSGTQLSVL.

This sequence joins TRBV6-4 and TRBJ1-1; D is ambiguous. Germline V CDR1 and CDR2: MRHNA, SNTAGT. V lost 3 bases, J lost 0 bases, and 14 bases lay in between. There are 16 residues in the CDR3. CDR3 DNA: TGTGCCAGCAGTGAGGTACAACCCCTCATGAACACTGAAGCTTTCTTT. As protein: CASSEVQPLMNTEAFF.

The V call is TRBV5-1, the J call TRBJ1-1; D gene ambiguous. From germline, CDR1 is SGHRS and CDR2 YFSETQ. With 0 bases removed from V and 1 base from J, the gap between germline ends came to 10 bases. The CDR3 runs 15 residues. CDR3 coding DNA: TGCGCCAGCAGCTTGGCCGTGGACTCGAACACTGAAGCTTTCTTT. Its protein product is CASSLAVDSNTEAFF.

This clone has just a few counts. The CDR3 DNA reads as TGTGCCAGCAGCCCGGACGGGGGTCAGCCCCAGCATTTT. This codes for CASSPDGGQPQHF. The V and J genes are TRBV12-3 or TRBV12-4 and TRBJ1-5; a possible D gene is TRBD1 (5 bases). The CDR3 totals 13 residues. V was cut by 6 bases and J by 6 bases, with 12 bases left in between.

CDR3 amino acids: CASSLSGQGAGGYTF. Here the CDR3 DNA reads TGTGCCAGCAGTTTATCGGGGCAGGGGGCAGGAGGCTACACCTTC. V usage is TRBV28 and J usage is TRBJ1-2, with 8 bases identical to TRBD1. Germline V gives CDR1 MDHEN, CDR2 SYDVKM. The length of the CDR3 is 15 residues. Trimming cost V 1 base and J 8 bases; bases outside gene matches: 9.

The gene calls are TRBV24-1 and TRBJ2-3; TRBD1 agrees at 10 bases. Germline trimming cut 7 bases from V and 0 bases from J; bases unmatched to any gene: 12. This CDR3 contains 18 residues. Germline V gene lookup returns CDR1 KGHDR and CDR2 SFDVKD. The CDR3 is CATSMPGDRGLSTDTQYF. The CDR3 DNA follows: TGTGCCACCAGCATGCCCGGGGACAGGGGATTAAGCACAGATACGCAGTATTTT.

The chain recombines TRBV27 with TRBJ2-7; tentative D call: TRBD2 (5 bases). V was clipped by 5 bases and J by 3 bases, with 17 bases between them. Germline CDR1 is MNHEY and CDR2 is SMNVEV (reference sequence). CDR3 length equals 15 residues. CDR3 coding DNA: TGTGCCAGCAGTCCTAGCCGGACTTTAATCTACGAGCAGTACGTC. Amino acid sequence: CASSPSRTLIYEQYV.

The CDR3 nucleotides read TGTGCCACCAGTGTGGGCAGTAGCTCTGGGGCCAACGTCCTGACTTTC. It yields the protein CATSVGSSSGANVLTF. The chain recombines TRBV24-1 with TRBJ2-6; the D is unclear. This CDR3 is 16 amino acids long. The V end was cut by 5 bases, the J end by 0 bases, with 10 bases between. The germline CDR1 and CDR2 sequences are KGHDR and SFDVKD.

This clone has just a few counts. V and J are TRBV28 and TRBJ1-4; a weak D match, TRBD1 (5 bases). CDR1 is MDHEN, CDR2 SYDVKM, per germline. This CDR3 is built from 16 residues. V was shortened by 4 bases and J by 8 bases, with 20 bases between the two germline ends. CDR3 DNA: TGTGCCAGCAGTTCGGACACATCCTCCCGGCGGGAAAAACTGTTTTTT. Its protein product is CASSSDTSSRREKLFF. Based on the CDR3 plus reference TRBV28 and TRBJ1-4, the full variable domain is DVKVTQSSRYLVKRTGEKVFLECVQDMDHENMFWYRQDPGLGLRLIYFSYDVKMKEKGDIPEGYSVSREKKERFSLILESASTNQTSMYLCASSSDTSSRREKLFFGSGTQLSVL.

The J gene is TRBJ2-1, the V gene TRBV6-5, with a possible D match to TRBD2 (6 bases). This CDR3 spans 15 amino acids. The V gene lost 5 bases and the J gene lost 3 bases, with 14 bases spanning the gap. Germline CDR1 MNHEY, CDR2 SVGAGI. Written as DNA, the CDR3 is TGTGCCAGCAGTCTCGGGGGATCGGTCTACAATGAGCAGTTCTTC. Residues: CASSLGGSVYNEQFF.

V and J are TRBV14 and TRBJ2-6; D might be TRBD1 (6 bases). Germline values: CDR1 SGHDN, CDR2 FVKESK. V lost 1 base and J 5 bases, leaving 18 bases between the germline ends. The CDR3 loop spans 18 amino acids. The CDR3 loop reads CASSQVSRGLLWANVLTF. Written as DNA, the CDR3 is TGTGCCAGCAGCCAAGTTTCCAGGGGCTTGCTCTGGGCCAACGTCCTGACTTTC.

Notes on this clone: Other DNA variants within this sample encode the same CDR3. The chain recombines TRBV14 with TRBJ1-5, with no clear D. Germline CDR1 and CDR2: SGHDN and FVKESK. This CDR3 has 13 amino acids. The germline V and J ends were trimmed by 1 base and 4 bases, with 5 bases remaining between them. The CDR3 loop reads CASSQGPNQPQHF. Here the CDR3 DNA reads TGTGCCAGCAGCCAAGGGCCAAATCAGCCCCAGCATTTT.